The rows below give T cell receptor beta chains drawn from one sample of a study of blood T cell repertoires in COVID-19. Some clones are missing from TCRdb's copy, which holds only in-frame ones; the method was immunoSEQ multiplex PCR. The sample gives 80,000 to 95,000 clones, around 85% of which show up once; nearly 25% is in the top ten. The sample consisted of peripheral blood. Receptor source: a man older than 75 with active or convalescent COVID-19. Both conserved end residues are trimmed from each CDR3. The order of the fields is V gene, CDR3 protein.

v_gene: TRBV9; CDR3aa: ASSVVTGTGGHYT
v_gene: TRBV10-3; CDR3aa: AISVEFTGELF
v_gene: TRBV12-5; CDR3aa: ASGFRGEAF
v_gene: TRBV25-1; CDR3aa: ASRQGDNSPLH
v_gene: TRBV19; CDR3aa: ASNRGGSNEKLF
v_gene: TRBV27; CDR3aa: ASQRQIYNEQF
v_gene: TRBV24-1; CDR3aa: ATSDLLGNEQY
v_gene: TRBV11-3; CDR3aa: ASSPGGAGAEAF
v_gene: TRBV10-3; CDR3aa: ATQSSGGTGELF
v_gene: TRBV5-6; CDR3aa: ASSSMGFEGY
v_gene: TRBV11-3; CDR3aa: ASSLWAGQQETQY
v_gene: TRBV2; CDR3aa: ASSEGTNLGEQY